The rows below give T cell receptor beta chains drawn from one sample of a study of blood T cell repertoires in COVID-19. TCRdb's table, derived via immunoSEQ multiplex PCR, lists solely in-frame clones and lacks some. The sample includes 160,000 or so clones, about 82% of them seen just once. Specimen: peripheral blood. These receptors were collected from a man aged 70 or older with active or convalescent COVID-19. The CDR3 runs from the conserved cysteine through the conserved F or W. The order of the fields is V gene, clone size, D gene, J gene, CDR3 DNA, CDR3 protein. The D gene is left open where the match is weak. The size field is filled for only some rows; it gives once, few, many or a size class.

V: TRBV6-5
size: many
D: -
J: TRBJ1-1
DNA: TGTGCCAGCAGGATTTCTGGGGACATCAAAGCTTTCTTT
CDR3: CASRISGDIKAFF

V: TRBV28
size: once
D: TRBD1
J: TRBJ1-4
DNA: TGTGCCAGGGGGACAGTCGAAACTAGGTTTTTT
CDR3: CARGTVETRFF

V: TRBV5-1
size: -
D: TRBD1
J: TRBJ1-4
DNA: TGCGCCAGCCAAGACATTCAGGGGGCTAATGAAAAACTGTTTTTT
CDR3: CASQDIQGANEKLFF

V: TRBV27
size: once
D: -
J: TRBJ1-2
DNA: TGTGCCAGCAGTTTACAAGACTCCGGGAGCGTAGTAGGGGGCTACACCTTC
CDR3: CASSLQDSGSVVGGYTF

V: TRBV4-1
size: -
D: TRBD1
J: TRBJ1-2
DNA: TGCGCCAGCAGCCAAGATTTTCTTTTAGGGGACAGGGGGCCGGTCGACTATGGCTACACCTTC
CDR3: CASSQDFLLGDRGPVDYGYTF

V: TRBV30
size: -
D: TRBD1
J: TRBJ2-7
DNA: TGTGCCTGCGGGACAGGGGGCACCTACGAGCAGTACTTC
CDR3: CACGTGGTYEQYF

V: TRBV5-1
size: -
D: TRBD2
J: TRBJ2-1
DNA: TGCGCCAGCAGCCCGGGACTAGCGGGAGGGCCGGGGGATGAGCAGTTCTTC
CDR3: CASSPGLAGGPGDEQFF

V: TRBV5-1
size: -
D: -
J: TRBJ2-6
DNA: TGCGCCAGCAGTGAGGAGAGATCTGGGGCCAACGTCCTGACTTTC
CDR3: CASSEERSGANVLTF

V: TRBV15
size: -
D: -
J: TRBJ1-2
DNA: TGTGCCACCAGCATCGTGAGGGGTTCAGGGAGGCCTAACTATGGCTACACCTTC
CDR3: CATSIVRGSGRPNYGYTF

V: TRBV30
size: few
D: -
J: TRBJ2-7
DNA: TGTGCCTGGAGTGCTCCCGCAGTTTTTCACTCCTACGAGCAGTACTTC
CDR3: CAWSAPAVFHSYEQYF

V: TRBV7-2
size: -
D: TRBD1
J: TRBJ1-2
DNA: TGTGCCAGCAGCGCCCGGACAGGGAAGAACTATGGCTACACCTTC
CDR3: CASSARTGKNYGYTF

V: TRBV6-6
size: -
D: TRBD1
J: TRBJ2-1
DNA: TGTGCCAGCAGTTTAAACGGACAGGGATGGAATGAGCAGTTCTTC
CDR3: CASSLNGQGWNEQFF

V: TRBV19
size: -
D: TRBD1
J: TRBJ1-4
DNA: TGTGCCAGTAGTATAACCTGGGACAGGGCTAATGAAAAACTGTTTTTT
CDR3: CASSITWDRANEKLFF

V: TRBV7-9
size: -
D: -
J: TRBJ1-2
DNA: TGTGCCAGCATCAGGGTACTTGAGGATGGCTACACCTTC
CDR3: CASIRVLEDGYTF

V: TRBV7-2
size: -
D: -
J: TRBJ1-2
DNA: TGTGCCAGCAACAGAGTGAGAGTTCCAAACTATGGCTACACCTTC
CDR3: CASNRVRVPNYGYTF

V: TRBV2
size: -
D: -
J: TRBJ2-1
DNA: TGTGCCAGCAGTGCCCTTATGGGGCAGACGCAGTTCTTC
CDR3: CASSALMGQTQFF

V: TRBV6-5
size: -
D: -
J: TRBJ1-1
DNA: TGTGCCAGCTGGCCAGGTCTGAACACTGAAGCTTTCTTT
CDR3: CASWPGLNTEAFF